The 18 T cell receptor beta chains in this list originate from one sample, sequenced in a study of T cell repertoires in cytomegalovirus infection. In TCRdb, the reads were re-called with MiXCR into one record per CDR3 protein. Counted here are more than 400,000 distinct CDR3 sequences, more than 25% occurring once; the ten biggest clones make up 13%. Material for sequencing was PBMCs. These TCRs come from a human donor in good health (CMV status not recorded). Some clones in this sample may be carry-over from other donors' samples.

Many counts were recorded for this clonotype. The rearrangement links TRBV7-2 to TRBJ2-1; D remains ambiguous. Germline CDR1 reads SGHTA; CDR2 reads FQGNSA. This CDR3 contains 13 residues. V was shortened by 3 bases and J by 6 bases, with 9 bases between the two germline ends. CDR3 nucleotides: TGTGCCAGCAGCTTTCAGATCCCCAATGAGCAGTTCTTC. As protein: CASSFQIPNEQFF.

The J gene is TRBJ2-1, the V gene TRBV20-1; 8 nucleotides agree with TRBD1. The CDR3 has 12 amino acids. The junction had 9 bases not matched to a gene; V was cut back by 7 bases and J by 10 bases. From germline, CDR1 is DFQATT and CDR2 SNEGSKA (reference sequence). The DNA for the CDR3 is TGCAGTGTTCCGGGACAGGCTGGCGAGCAGTTCTTC. This codes for CSVPGQAGEQFF.

This clonotype showed up just a few times. The chain recombines TRBV11-2 with TRBJ1-1; 7 nucleotides match TRBD1. Trimming cost V 6 bases and J 0 bases; bases outside gene matches: 10. The CDR3 has 16 amino acids. Germline CDR1 SGHAT, CDR2 FQNNGV. CDR3 amino acids: CASRPGRGRLNTEAFF. The CDR3 nucleotides read TGTGCCAGCAGGCCCGGGAGGGGGCGTTTGAACACTGAAGCTTTCTTT.

This rearrangement joins TRBV11-2 to TRBJ2-2; D uncertain. Deletions cut 0 bases from V and 3 bases from J, with 5 bases between. The germline V gene has CDR1 SGHAT and CDR2 FQNNGV. There are 14 residues in the CDR3. CDR3 residues: CASSLERYTGELFF. The CDR3 DNA reads TGTGCCAGCAGCTTAGAGAGGTACACCGGGGAGCTGTTTTTT.

The genes are TRBV24-1 and TRBJ2-7, with D tentatively TRBD1 (6 bases). CDR1 is KGHDR and CDR2 is SFDVKD in the germline V gene. This CDR3 is built from 12 residues. V shed 9 bases and J shed 7 bases, with 15 bases lying between them. This CDR3 reads CATRNRDGEQYF. Written as DNA, the CDR3 is TGTGCCACCCGAAACAGGGACGGGGAGCAGTACTTC.

The rearrangement joins TRBV7-9 to TRBJ2-1, with D maybe TRBD2 (6 bases). Looked up from germline, CDR1 is SEHNR and CDR2 is FQNEAQ (reference sequence). The CDR3 runs to 13 residues. V was clipped by 3 bases and J by 8 bases, with 11 bases between them. The CDR3 reads CASSFGGIDEQFF. CDR3 coding DNA: TGTGCCAGCAGCTTTGGGGGGATCGATGAGCAGTTCTTC.

This chain joins TRBV15 and TRBJ2-3; D is unresolved. CDR1 and CDR2 (germline): LNHNV, YYDKDF (reference sequence). The CDR3 runs to 14 residues. V was clipped by 8 bases and J by 2 bases, with 14 bases between them. CDR3 in DNA: TGTGCCACCCAGCCGGGCGGCTACACAGATACGCAGTATTTT. Its translation: CATQPGGYTDTQYF.

This clonotype occurred many times. The rearrangement joins TRBV12-3 or TRBV12-4 to TRBJ1-3; D unresolved. The CDR3 is 14 amino acids. Trimming removed 5 bases at V and 4 bases at J, with 12 bases between. CDR3 amino acids: CASSPRLTGNTIYF. The CDR3 nucleotides read TGTGCCAGCAGTCCCCGACTCACAGGAAACACCATATATTTT.

Points on this clonotype: A much larger clone lies a single base off, so this may be a read error. J is TRBJ2-7 and V is TRBV7-2; D unresolved. From germline, CDR1 is SGHTA and CDR2 FQGNSA. With 4 bases removed from V and 4 bases from J, the gap between germline ends came to 14 bases. There are 14 residues in the CDR3. Here the CDR3 DNA reads TGTGCCAGCAGCTCCCGCCTTCTATGGTACGAGCAGTACTTC. It is translated as CASSSRLLWYEQYF.

Ten or more counts support this clonotype. The V gene is TRBV7-8, the J gene TRBJ2-7; TRBD1 agrees at 8 bases. The CDR3 is made up of 14 amino acids. After removal of 5 bases from V and 5 bases from J, the junction contained 8 bases not matched to a gene. Germline V CDR1 and CDR2: SGHVS, FQNEAQ. The chain's CDR3 is CASSKTWTGNEQYV. CDR3 bases: TGTGCCAGCAGCAAAACCTGGACAGGGAACGAGCAGTACGTC.

V gene TRBV27 combines with J gene TRBJ2-5, with 7 bases that match TRBD2. The CDR3 covers 18 residues. With V trimmed by 0 bases and J by 5 bases, 15 bases remained unmatched. The germline V gene encodes CDR1 MNHEY and CDR2 SMNVEV (reference sequence). The CDR3 bases are TGTGCCAGCAGTTTATCGGGAGGGCCACGAGCGGTGGCGGAGACCCAGTACTTC. Protein sequence: CASSLSGGPRAVAETQYF.

This clonotype was observed a few times. The J gene is TRBJ2-7, the V gene TRBV6-6; D might be TRBD2 (6 bases). V was clipped by 0 bases and J by 9 bases, with 6 bases between them. This CDR3 region has 11 residues. Germline V gene lookup returns CDR1 MNHNY and CDR2 SVGAGI (reference sequence). The CDR3 spells CASSYSGGQYF. In nucleotides, the CDR3 is TGTGCCAGCAGTTACTCGGGGGGGCAGTACTTC.

This clonotype was observed many times. The J gene is TRBJ2-1, the V gene TRBV7-2; D gene uncertain. Germline V gives CDR1 SGHTA, CDR2 FQGNSA. Trimming pared 1 base from V and 8 bases from J, leaving 12 bases between. This CDR3 comprises 14 residues. The CDR3 DNA reads TGTGCCAGCAGCTTAGGTTACAACGAAGATGAGCAGTTCTTC. This gives the protein CASSLGYNEDEQFF.

This clonotype was recorded a few times. The V gene is TRBV6-5, the J gene TRBJ2-7; no clear D gene. Deletions cut 2 bases from V and 11 bases from J, with 16 bases between. The CDR3 is 13 amino acids. CDR1 and CDR2 from the germline V gene are MNHEY and SVGAGI. CDR3 DNA sequence: TGTGCCAGCAGTTACAGGGTGGGTTTGGCGGAGTACTTC. Protein product: CASSYRVGLAEYF.

This clonotype was counted between two and nine times. This chain joins TRBV11-2 and TRBJ2-5; 14 positions match TRBD2. Germline V gives CDR1 SGHAT, CDR2 FQNNGV. This CDR3 region has 17 residues. J lost 3 bases, V lost 5 bases, and 8 bases had no gene match. The CDR3 coding sequence is TGTGCCAGCAGCCCAGGAGGGACTAGCGGGAGTGAAGAGACCCAGTACTTC. This codes for CASSPGGTSGSEETQYF.

This clonotype showed up just a few times. The genes are TRBV7-9 and TRBJ2-5; tentative D call: TRBD2 (6 bases). Looked up from germline, CDR1 is SEHNR and CDR2 is FQNEAQ (reference sequence). With 0 bases removed from V and 7 bases from J, the gap between germline ends came to 12 bases. The CDR3 is 14 residues long. CDR3 DNA: TGTGCCAGCAGCTTAGCTGGGACTTTAGGGACCCAGTACTTC. Translating it yields CASSLAGTLGTQYF.

Ten or more counts support this clonotype. V is TRBV11-2 and J is TRBJ1-2, with 7 bases lining up with TRBD1. Germline trimming cut 5 bases from V and 8 bases from J; bases unmatched to any gene: 11. The germline V gene encodes CDR1 SGHAT and CDR2 FQNNGV. CDR3 length: 14 residues. This CDR3 reads CASSPGDRGGGYTF. DNA of the CDR3: TGTGCCAGCAGCCCCGGGGACAGAGGCGGGGGCTACACCTTC.

The CDR3 DNA reads TGTGCCACCCTGTTGGCAGCAAACACAGATACGCAGTATTTT. It encodes CATLLAANTDTQYF. V gene TRBV10-3 combines with J gene TRBJ2-3; D remains ambiguous. Germline V CDR1 and CDR2: ENHRY, SYGVKD. The CDR3 is 14 amino acids. Trimming stripped 10 bases from V and 2 bases from J, with 16 bases between.